These T cell receptor beta chains were read from a single sample in a study of PD-1 blockade in classical Hodgkin lymphoma. Repertoires were generated with immunoSEQ multiplex PCR, while TCRdb's copy carries only in-frame clones and drops some. The table shows some 64,000 clones, with around 89% occurring only once. Sequenced material: peripheral blood mononuclear cells (PBMCs), taken at baseline. The receptors stem from a human donor with classical Hodgkin lymphoma. Both conserved end residues are part of each CDR3. D genes are given only for firm matches. Where a row states a size, it is once, few, many or the class of an expanded clone; other rows omit it.

len	abundance	j_gene	d_gene	v_gene	CDR3aa	CDR3nt
14	.	TRBJ2-1	.	TRBV9	CASSVVPSYNEQFF	TGTGCCAGCAGCGTAGTCCCATCCTACAATGAGCAGTTCTTC
15	.	TRBJ1-5	TRBD1	TRBV9	CASSRDGQGNQPQHF	TGTGCCAGCAGCCGAGACGGACAGGGGAATCAGCCCCAGCATTTT
13	.	TRBJ1-2	.	TRBV6-6	CASNPTRGYGYTF	TGTGCCAGCAACCCGACCAGAGGCTATGGCTACACCTTC
14	.	TRBJ1-2	.	TRBV6-1	CASSEARQSYGYTF	TGTGCCAGCAGTGAAGCGCGTCAGTCCTATGGCTACACCTTC
13	.	TRBJ1-1	.	TRBV7-9	CASSLVFSPEAFF	TGTGCCAGCAGCTTAGTCTTTAGCCCTGAAGCTTTCTTT
14	.	TRBJ2-1	.	TRBV6-6	CASSYGGPVDEQFF	TGTGCCAGCAGTTATGGGGGGCCGGTCGATGAGCAGTTCTTC
14	once	TRBJ2-7	.	TRBV7-2	CASSTLTLLNQQYF	TGTGCCAGCAGCACCTTGACACTCCTGAACCAGCAGTACTTC
16	.	TRBJ1-1	TRBD1	TRBV7-2	CASSPVTGTANTEAFF	TGTGCCAGCAGCCCAGTAACCGGGACAGCGAACACTGAAGCTTTCTTT
18	.	TRBJ1-6	.	TRBV27	CASSLRNPGLSYNSPLHF	TGTGCCAGCAGTTTACGCAATCCCGGACTGTCCTATAATTCACCCCTCCACTTT
12	.	TRBJ1-2	.	TRBV14	CASNPQGNDYTF	TGTGCCAGCAACCCTCAGGGGAATGACTACACCTTC
16	.	TRBJ2-3	TRBD2	TRBV11-3	CASSLSLAGITDTQYF	TGTGCCAGCAGCTTATCCCTAGCGGGGATCACAGATACGCAGTATTTT
17	.	TRBJ1-2	.	TRBV27	CASSLDSGHLGDYGYTF	TGTGCCAGCAGTTTAGATTCGGGCCACTTAGGGGACTATGGCTACACCTTC
14	.	TRBJ2-1	TRBD2	TRBV2	CAGRRLAAYNEQFF	TGTGCCGGCCGGCGACTAGCGGCTTACAATGAGCAGTTCTTC
11	.	TRBJ1-1	.	TRBV20-1	CSASMNTEAFF	TGCAGTGCCAGCATGAACACTGAAGCTTTCTTT
15	.	TRBJ1-1	TRBD1	TRBV7-9	CASSLLDRVKDEAFF	TGTGCCAGCAGCTTGTTGGACAGGGTGAAGGATGAAGCTTTCTTT
15	.	TRBJ2-5	.	TRBV5-8	CASSLRSPGQETQYF	TGTGCCAGCAGCTTGAGATCTCCAGGGCAGGAGACCCAGTACTTC
16	.	TRBJ1-2	TRBD1	TRBV10-3	CAISELLGRGPEGYTF	TGTGCCATCAGTGAGTTATTGGGCAGGGGGCCAGAGGGCTACACCTTC
14	.	TRBJ1-2	.	TRBV7-9	CASSLVLWENGYTF	TGTGCCAGCAGCTTAGTTTTGTGGGAAAATGGCTACACCTTC
14	.	TRBJ2-2	.	TRBV11-1	CASSTSRETGELFF	TGTGCCAGCAGCACTTCCCGAGAGACCGGGGAGCTGTTTTTT
15	.	TRBJ2-7	TRBD1	TRBV5-4	CASSWDSGTSYEQYF	TGTGCCAGCAGCTGGGACAGCGGAACGTCCTACGAGCAGTACTTC
13	.	TRBJ2-5	.	TRBV30	CAWSPGLEETQYF	TGTGCCTGGAGTCCTGGGTTAGAAGAGACCCAGTACTTC
15	.	TRBJ2-1	.	TRBV19	CASSIRELAYNEQFF	TGTGCCAGTAGTATCCGTGAACTGGCCTACAATGAGCAGTTCTTC
12	.	TRBJ1-4	.	TRBV2	CASSRPNEKLFF	TGTGCCAGCAGTCGGCCTAATGAAAAACTGTTTTTT
12	.	TRBJ1-1	.	TRBV29-1	CSVEVGRREAFF	TGCAGCGTTGAAGTAGGGCGCAGGGAAGCTTTCTTT
14	.	TRBJ1-1	.	TRBV13	CASSTYRDLTEAFF	TGTGCCAGCAGCACCTACCGGGACCTCACTGAAGCTTTCTTT
15	.	TRBJ2-5	TRBD2	TRBV5-1	CASSFSGGVQETQYF	TGCGCCAGCAGCTTCAGCGGGGGGGTCCAAGAGACCCAGTACTTC